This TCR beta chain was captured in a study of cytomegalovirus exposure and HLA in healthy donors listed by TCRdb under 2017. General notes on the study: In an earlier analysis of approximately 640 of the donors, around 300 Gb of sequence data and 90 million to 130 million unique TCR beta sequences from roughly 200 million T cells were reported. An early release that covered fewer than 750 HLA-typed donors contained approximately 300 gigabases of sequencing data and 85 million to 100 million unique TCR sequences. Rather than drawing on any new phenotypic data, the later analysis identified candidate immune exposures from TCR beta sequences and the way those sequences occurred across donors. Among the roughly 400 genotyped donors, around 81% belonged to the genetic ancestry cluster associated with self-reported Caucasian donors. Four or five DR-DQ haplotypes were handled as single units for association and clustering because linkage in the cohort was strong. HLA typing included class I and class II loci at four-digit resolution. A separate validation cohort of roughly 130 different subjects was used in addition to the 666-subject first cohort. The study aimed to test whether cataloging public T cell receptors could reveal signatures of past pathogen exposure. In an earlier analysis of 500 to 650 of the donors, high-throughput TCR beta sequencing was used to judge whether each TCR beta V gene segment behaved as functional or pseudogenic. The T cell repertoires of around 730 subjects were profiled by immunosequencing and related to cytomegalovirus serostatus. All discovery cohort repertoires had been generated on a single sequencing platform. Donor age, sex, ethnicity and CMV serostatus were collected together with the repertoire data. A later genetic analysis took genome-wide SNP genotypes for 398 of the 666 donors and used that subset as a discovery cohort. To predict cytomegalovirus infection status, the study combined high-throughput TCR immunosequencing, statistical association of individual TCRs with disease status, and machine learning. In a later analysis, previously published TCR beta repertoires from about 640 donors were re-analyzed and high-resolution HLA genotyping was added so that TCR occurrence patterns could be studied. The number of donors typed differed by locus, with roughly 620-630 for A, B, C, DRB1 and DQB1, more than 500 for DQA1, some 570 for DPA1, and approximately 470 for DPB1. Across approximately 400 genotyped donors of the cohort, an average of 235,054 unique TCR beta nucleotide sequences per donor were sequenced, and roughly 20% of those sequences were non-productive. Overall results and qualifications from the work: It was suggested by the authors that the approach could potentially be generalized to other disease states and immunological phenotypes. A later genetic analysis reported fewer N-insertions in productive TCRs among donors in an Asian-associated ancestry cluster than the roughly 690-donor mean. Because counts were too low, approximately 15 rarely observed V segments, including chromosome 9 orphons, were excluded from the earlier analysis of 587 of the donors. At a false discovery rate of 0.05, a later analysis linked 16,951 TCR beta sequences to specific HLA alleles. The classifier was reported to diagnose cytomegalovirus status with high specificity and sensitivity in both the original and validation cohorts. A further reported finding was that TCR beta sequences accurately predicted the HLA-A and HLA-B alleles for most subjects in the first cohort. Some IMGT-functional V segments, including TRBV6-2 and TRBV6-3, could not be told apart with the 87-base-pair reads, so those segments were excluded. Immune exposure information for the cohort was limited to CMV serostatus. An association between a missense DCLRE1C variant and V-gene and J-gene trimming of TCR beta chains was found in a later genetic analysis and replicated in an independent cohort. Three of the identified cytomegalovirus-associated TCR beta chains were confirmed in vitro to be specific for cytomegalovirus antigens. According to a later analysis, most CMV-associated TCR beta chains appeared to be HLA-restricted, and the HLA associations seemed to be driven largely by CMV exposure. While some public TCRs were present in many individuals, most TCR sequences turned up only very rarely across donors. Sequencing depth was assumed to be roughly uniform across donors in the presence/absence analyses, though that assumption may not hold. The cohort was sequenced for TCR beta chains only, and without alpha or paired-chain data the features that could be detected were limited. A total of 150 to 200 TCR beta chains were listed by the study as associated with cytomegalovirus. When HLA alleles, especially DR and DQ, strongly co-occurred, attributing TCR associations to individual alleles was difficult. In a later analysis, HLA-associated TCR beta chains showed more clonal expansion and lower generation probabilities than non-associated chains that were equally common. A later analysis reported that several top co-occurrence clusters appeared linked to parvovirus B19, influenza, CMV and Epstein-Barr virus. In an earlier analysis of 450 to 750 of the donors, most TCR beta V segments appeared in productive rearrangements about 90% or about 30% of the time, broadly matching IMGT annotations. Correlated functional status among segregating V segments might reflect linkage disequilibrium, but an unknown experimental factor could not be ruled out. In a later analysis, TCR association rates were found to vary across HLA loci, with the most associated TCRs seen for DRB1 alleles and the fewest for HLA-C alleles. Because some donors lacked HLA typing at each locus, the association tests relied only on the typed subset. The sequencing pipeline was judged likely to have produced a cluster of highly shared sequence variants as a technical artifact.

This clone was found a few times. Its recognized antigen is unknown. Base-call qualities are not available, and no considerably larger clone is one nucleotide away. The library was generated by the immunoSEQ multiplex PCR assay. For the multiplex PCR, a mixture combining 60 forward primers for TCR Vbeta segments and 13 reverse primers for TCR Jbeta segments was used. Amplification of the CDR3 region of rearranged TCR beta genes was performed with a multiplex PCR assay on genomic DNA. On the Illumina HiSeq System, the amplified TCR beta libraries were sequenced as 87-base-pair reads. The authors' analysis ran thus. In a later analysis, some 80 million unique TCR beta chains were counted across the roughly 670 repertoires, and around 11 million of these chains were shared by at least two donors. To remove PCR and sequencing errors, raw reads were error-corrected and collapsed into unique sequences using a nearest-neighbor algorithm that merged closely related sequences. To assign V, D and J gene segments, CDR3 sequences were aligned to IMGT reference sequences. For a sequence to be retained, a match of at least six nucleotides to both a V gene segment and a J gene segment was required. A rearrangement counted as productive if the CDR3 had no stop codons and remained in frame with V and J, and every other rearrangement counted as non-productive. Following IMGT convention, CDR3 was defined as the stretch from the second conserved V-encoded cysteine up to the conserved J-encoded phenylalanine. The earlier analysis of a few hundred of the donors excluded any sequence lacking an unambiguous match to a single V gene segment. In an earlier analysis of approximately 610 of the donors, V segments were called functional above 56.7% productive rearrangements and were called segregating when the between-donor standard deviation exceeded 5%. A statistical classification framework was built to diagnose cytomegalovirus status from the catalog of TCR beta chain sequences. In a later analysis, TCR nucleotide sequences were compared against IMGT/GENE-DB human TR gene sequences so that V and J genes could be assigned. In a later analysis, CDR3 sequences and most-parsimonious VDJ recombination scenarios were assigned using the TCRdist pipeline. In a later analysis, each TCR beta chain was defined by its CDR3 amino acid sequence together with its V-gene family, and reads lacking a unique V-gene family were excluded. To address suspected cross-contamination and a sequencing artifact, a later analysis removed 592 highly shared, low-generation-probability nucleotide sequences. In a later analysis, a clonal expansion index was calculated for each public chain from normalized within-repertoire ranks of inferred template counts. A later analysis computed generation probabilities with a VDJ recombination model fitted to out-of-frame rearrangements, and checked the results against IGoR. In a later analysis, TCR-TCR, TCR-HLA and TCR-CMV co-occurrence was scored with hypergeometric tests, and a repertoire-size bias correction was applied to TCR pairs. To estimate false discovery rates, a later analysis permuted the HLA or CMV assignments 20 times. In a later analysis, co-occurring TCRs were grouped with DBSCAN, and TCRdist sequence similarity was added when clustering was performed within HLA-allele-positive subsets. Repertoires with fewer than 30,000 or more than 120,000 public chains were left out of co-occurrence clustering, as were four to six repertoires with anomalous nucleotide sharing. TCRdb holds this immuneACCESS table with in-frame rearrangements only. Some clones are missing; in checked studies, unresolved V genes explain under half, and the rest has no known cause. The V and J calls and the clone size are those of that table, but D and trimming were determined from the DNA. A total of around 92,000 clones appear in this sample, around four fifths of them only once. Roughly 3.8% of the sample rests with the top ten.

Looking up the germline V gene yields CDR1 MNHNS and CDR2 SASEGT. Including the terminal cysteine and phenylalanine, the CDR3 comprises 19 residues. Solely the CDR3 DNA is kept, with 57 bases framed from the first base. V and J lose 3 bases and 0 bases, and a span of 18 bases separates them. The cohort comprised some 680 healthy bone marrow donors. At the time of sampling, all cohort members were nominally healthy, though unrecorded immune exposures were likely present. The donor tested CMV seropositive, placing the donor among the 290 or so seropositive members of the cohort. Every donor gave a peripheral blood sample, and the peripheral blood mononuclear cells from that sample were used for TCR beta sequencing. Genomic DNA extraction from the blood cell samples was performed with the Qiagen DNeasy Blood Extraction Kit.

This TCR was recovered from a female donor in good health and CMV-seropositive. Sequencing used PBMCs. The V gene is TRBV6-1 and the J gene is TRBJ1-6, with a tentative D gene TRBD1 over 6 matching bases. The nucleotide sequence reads TGTGCCAGCAGTGACCGATCTCCGGGACATAGCTCCTATAATTCACCCCTCCACTTT. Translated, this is CASSDRSPGHSSYNSPLHF.